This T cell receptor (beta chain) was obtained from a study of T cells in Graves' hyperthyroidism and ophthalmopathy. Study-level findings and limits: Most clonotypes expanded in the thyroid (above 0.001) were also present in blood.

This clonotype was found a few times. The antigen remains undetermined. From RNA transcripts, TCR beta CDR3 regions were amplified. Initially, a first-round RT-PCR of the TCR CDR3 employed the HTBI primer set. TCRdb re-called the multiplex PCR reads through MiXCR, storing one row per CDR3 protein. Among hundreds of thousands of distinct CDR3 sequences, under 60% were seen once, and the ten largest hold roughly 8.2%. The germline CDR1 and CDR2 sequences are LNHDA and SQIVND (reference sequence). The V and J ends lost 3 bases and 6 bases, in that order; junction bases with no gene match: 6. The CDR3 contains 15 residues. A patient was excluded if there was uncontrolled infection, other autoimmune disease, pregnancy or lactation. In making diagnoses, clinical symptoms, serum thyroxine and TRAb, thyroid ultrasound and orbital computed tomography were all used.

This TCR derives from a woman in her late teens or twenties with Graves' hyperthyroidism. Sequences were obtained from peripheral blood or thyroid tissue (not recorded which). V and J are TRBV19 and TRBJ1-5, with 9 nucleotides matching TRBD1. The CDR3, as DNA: TGTGCCAGTAGTATCGGGGACAGGGAGGGTCAGCCCCAGCATTTT. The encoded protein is CASSIGDREGQPQHF.